Sequencing of this T cell receptor (beta chain) was carried out in a study of blood T cell repertoires in COVID-19. Overall study context: The samples span acute and convalescent COVID-19 from the United States, Italy and Spain. Sources were T cells, B-cell-depleted T cells, or PBMCs; the material itself was cDNA or gDNA.

There are a few counts of this clone. Per the original data handling: Reference gene primer amplification in the assay estimated nucleated cell counts. TCRdb's table, derived via immunoSEQ multiplex PCR, lists solely in-frame clones and lacks some. That table furnishes V, J and clone size, whereas the DNA furnished D and trimming. The sample contains about 120,000 clones, around 64% of which appear only once. Germline V CDR1 and CDR2: MNHEY, SVGAGI. CDR3 size: 15 residues. After removal of 5 bases from V and 6 bases from J, the junction contained 8 bases not matched to a gene. The sequencing sample was made of peripheral blood. The chain is built from TRBV6-5 and TRBJ2-1; the match to TRBD2 covers 9 bases. This TCR was sampled from a human donor with acute or convalescent COVID-19. The donor label of this sample is uncertain. CDR3 nucleotide sequence: TGTGCCAGCAGTCCCCGGCGGGGGGGCACCAATGAGCAGTTCTTC. Translation gives CASSPRRGGTNEQFF.